The rows below give T cell receptor beta chains drawn from one sample of a study of OX40 agonist ivuxolimab in advanced cancers. Sequenced by immunoSEQ multiplex PCR; TCRdb stores in-frame clones only, minus some. Among 7,900 or so clones listed, about 90% were seen once. The sequences come from CD4+ or CD8+ T cells sorted from blood, collected in a trial of the OX40 agonist ivuxolimab. Every receptor here comes from an adult with an advanced solid tumor such as melanoma, head and neck, liver or kidney cancer. Each CDR3 is given with its conserved first and last residue. Fields, in order: D gene, J gene, V gene, CDR3 length, clone size, CDR3 DNA, CDR3 protein. A D gene is named only where the DNA matches it firmly. Clone size is shown for a subset of rows, as once, few, many or a class of expanded clone.

TRBD1	TRBJ2-7	TRBV7-9	12	.	TGTGCCAGCAGCTTTGGACAGGGCGAGCAGTACTTC	CASSFGQGEQYF
TRBD1	TRBJ1-5	TRBV6-1	15	.	TGTGCCAGCAGCCATGGGACAGGGGCCAATCAGCCCCAGCATTTT	CASSHGTGANQPQHF
.	TRBJ1-1	TRBV9	16	.	TGTGCCAGCAGCGTATCCTACCGGGCCTTGAACACTGAAGCTTTCTTT	CASSVSYRALNTEAFF
.	TRBJ1-1	TRBV5-1	12	.	TGCGCCAGCAACTTATATGGAACTGAAGCTTTCTTT	CASNLYGTEAFF
.	TRBJ2-3	TRBV27	14	.	TGTGCCAGCAGTTTATTCGGTTACACAGATACGCAGTATTTT	CASSLFGYTDTQYF
TRBD2	TRBJ2-7	TRBV28	14	.	TGTGCCAGCAGTTCAGGACTAGACCCCACGAAGCAGTACTTC	CASSSGLDPTKQYF
TRBD1	TRBJ1-1	TRBV5-1	12	.	TGCGCCAGCAAACAGGGGGACACTGAAGCTTTCTTT	CASKQGDTEAFF
.	TRBJ2-7	TRBV27	11	once	TGTGCCAGCAGTTTAAAGGAGGAGCAGTACTTC	CASSLKEEQYF
.	TRBJ2-1	TRBV4-1	14	once	TGCGCCAGCAGCGGTGTAGGGTCTGGCAATGAGCAGTTCTTC	CASSGVGSGNEQFF
.	TRBJ1-5	TRBV6-5	15	.	TGTGCCAGCAGTTACTCAGGAAATAGCAATCAGCCCCAGCATTTT	CASSYSGNSNQPQHF
.	TRBJ1-3	TRBV5-6	12	.	TGTGCCAGCAGCGGCTCTGGAAACACCATATATTTT	CASSGSGNTIYF
TRBD1	TRBJ1-5	TRBV6-5	15	few	TGTGCCAGCAGCCATGGGACAGGGGCCAATCAGCCCCAGCATTTT	CASSHGTGANQPQHF
TRBD2	TRBJ2-1	TRBV7-9	16	few	TGTGCCAGCAGCTCCCCGGGACTAGCGGGAATCCATGAGCAGTTCTTC	CASSSPGLAGIHEQFF
.	TRBJ2-1	TRBV7-9	13	.	TGTGCCAGCAGGCCTGACAGTTACAATGAGCAGTTCTTC	CASRPDSYNEQFF
TRBD1	TRBJ2-7	TRBV7-9	14	.	TGTGCCAGCAGCGTGGGACAGCCCTCCTACGAGCAGTACTTC	CASSVGQPSYEQYF
TRBD1	TRBJ2-5	TRBV28	18	.	TGTGCCAGCAGCACACCCCCAGGGGGAAGGGGGATCCAAGAGACCCAGTACTTC	CASSTPPGGRGIQETQYF
.	TRBJ2-6	TRBV6-1	15	.	TGTGCCAGCAGTGAGTCGGAGGAAGGGGCCAACGTCCTGACTTTC	CASSESEEGANVLTF
TRBD2	TRBJ2-3	TRBV5-4	19	.	TGTGCCAGCAGCTCCCCGGGACTAGCGAGGGTGGCCGAGGTAGATACGCAGTATTTT	CASSSPGLARVAEVDTQYF
.	TRBJ2-7	TRBV6-1	13	.	TGTGCCAGCAGTGAACGACAGCCCTACGAGCAGTACTTC	CASSERQPYEQYF
.	TRBJ1-5	TRBV5-3	13	.	TGTGCCAGAAGCTTGGCAGATAATCAGCCCCAGCATTTT	CARSLADNQPQHF
.	TRBJ2-6	TRBV19	16	.	TGTGCCAGTAGTATAAGCGGATTATATGGGGCCAACGTCCTGACTTTC	CASSISGLYGANVLTF
.	TRBJ2-5	TRBV30	14	.	TGTGCCTGGCAGGACTATCTAATCCAAGAGACCCAGTACTTC	CAWQDYLIQETQYF
TRBD2	TRBJ2-5	TRBV11-2	16	once	TGTGCCAGCAGCCCCATTCCTAGCGGAAGGGTAGAGACCCAGTACTTC	CASSPIPSGRVETQYF
.	TRBJ2-5	TRBV6-1	13	.	TGTGCCAGCACCAACAGGGAACAAGAGACCCAGTACTTC	CASTNREQETQYF
TRBD2	TRBJ2-2	TRBV2	17	.	TGTGCCAGCAGTGAAGAAACGGGAGGGCCGTACACCGGGGAGCTGTTTTTT	CASSEETGGPYTGELFF
.	TRBJ2-3	TRBV5-6	13	.	TGTGCCAGCAGCTTGGCCAGTGGAGATACGCAGTATTTT	CASSLASGDTQYF
.	TRBJ2-1	TRBV7-9	12	.	TGTGCCAGCAGCTTACTGCCCAATGAGCAGTTCTTC	CASSLLPNEQFF
TRBD1	TRBJ1-5	TRBV28	16	.	TGTGCCAGCAGAGAACAGGGGGCCGGTAGCAATCAGCCCCAGCATTTT	CASREQGAGSNQPQHF
TRBD1	TRBJ2-2	TRBV11-2	16	once	TGTGCCAGCAGCTATACCGGGACAGGGCCCACCGGGGAGCTGTTTTTT	CASSYTGTGPTGELFF
.	TRBJ2-3	TRBV11-2	14	large	TGTGCCAGCAGCTTTTTAGTTAGCACAGATACGCAGTATTTT	CASSFLVSTDTQYF
.	TRBJ2-5	TRBV27	15	.	TGTGCCAGCAGTTTATGGGGGATTGGGCAAGAGACCCAGTACTTC	CASSLWGIGQETQYF